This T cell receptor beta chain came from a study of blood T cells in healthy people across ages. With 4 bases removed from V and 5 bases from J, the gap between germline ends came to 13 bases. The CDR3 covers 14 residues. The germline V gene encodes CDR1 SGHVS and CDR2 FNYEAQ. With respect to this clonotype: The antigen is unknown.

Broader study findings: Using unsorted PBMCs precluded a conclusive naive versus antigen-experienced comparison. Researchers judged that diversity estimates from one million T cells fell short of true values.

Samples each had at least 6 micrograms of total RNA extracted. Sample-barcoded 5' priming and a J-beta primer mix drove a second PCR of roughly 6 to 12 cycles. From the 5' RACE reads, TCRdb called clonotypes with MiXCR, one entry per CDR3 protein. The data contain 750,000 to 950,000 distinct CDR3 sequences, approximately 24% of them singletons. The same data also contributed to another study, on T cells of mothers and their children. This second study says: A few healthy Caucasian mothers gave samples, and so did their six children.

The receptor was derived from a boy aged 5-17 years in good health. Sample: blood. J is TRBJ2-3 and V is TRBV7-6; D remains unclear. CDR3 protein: CASSSRTGQDTQYF. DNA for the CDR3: TGTGCCAGCAGCTCTAGGACCGGGCAAGATACGCAGTATTTT. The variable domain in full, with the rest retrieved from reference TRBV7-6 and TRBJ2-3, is GAGVSQSPRYKVTKRGQDVALRCDPISGHVSLYWYRQALGQGPEFLTYFNYEAQQDKSGLPNDRFSAERPEGSISTLTIQRTEQRDSAMYRCASSSRTGQDTQYFGPGTRLTVL.